One sample yielded the 18 T cell receptor beta chains listed below, sequenced in a study of control samples from healthy donors and cancer patients. The repertoire was sequenced with immunoSEQ multiplex PCR; TCRdb's copy has only in-frame clones and lacks some. Seen here are 150,000 to 200,000 clones, 80% to 90% observed once, and the top ten hold 12%. Sequenced input: blood. Receptors were obtained from a man under 40 in good health.

The chain joins TRBV7-8 to TRBJ1-5; D not resolved. Germline assignment: CDR1 SGHVS and CDR2 FQNEAQ. Trimming shortened V by 1 base and J by 4 bases, and 8 bases separated the two germline ends. CDR3 length equals 14 residues. Written as DNA, the CDR3 is TGTGCCAGCAGCTTAGTAGACTTTAATCAGCCCCAGCATTTT. Protein: CASSLVDFNQPQHF. Looking up the rest from reference TRBV7-8 and TRBJ1-5 gives the full variable domain: GAGVSQSPRYKVAKRGQDVALRCDPISGHVSLFWYQQALGQGPEFLTYFQNEAQLDKSGLPSDRFFAERPEGSVSTLKIQRTQQEDSAVYLCASSLVDFNQPQHFGDGTRLSIL.

J is TRBJ2-3 and V is TRBV12-5; the match to TRBD1 covers 7 bases. The V gene's germline CDR1 is LGHNT and CDR2 FRNRAP. Trimming removed 1 base from V and 7 bases from J; junction bases left unmatched: 8. CDR3 size: 15 residues. CDR3 nucleotides: TGTGCTAGTGGTTTGGACCCTTCAGGGGGAAATACGCAGTATTTT. Protein product: CASGLDPSGGNTQYF.

The chain is built from TRBV2 and TRBJ1-1; D may be TRBD1 (5 bases). V was pared by 10 bases and J by 1 base, with 13 bases between. Germline assignment: CDR1 SNHLY and CDR2 FYNNEI. This CDR3 is 13 amino acids long. The CDR3 here is CANTPGRNTEAFF. The CDR3 DNA is TGTGCCAACACACCGGGACGGAACACTGAAGCTTTCTTT.

The chain employs TRBV5-1 and TRBJ2-2; D gene ambiguous. From germline, CDR1 is SGHRS and CDR2 YFSETQ. V was clipped by 4 bases and J by 7 bases, with 17 bases between them. The CDR3 has 15 amino acids. CDR3 coding DNA: TGCGCCAGCAGCGGAAAAACTCCCCCGAGCGGGGAGCTGTTTTTT. This codes for CASSGKTPPSGELFF.

This sequence joins TRBV5-1 and TRBJ2-3, with 8 bases lining up with TRBD2. CDR3 size: 15 residues. The J segment lost 3 bases and the V segment lost 1 base, leaving 4 bases of the junction unmatched. Germline loops: CDR1 SGHRS, CDR2 YFSETQ. The CDR3 protein is CASSLRLAGTDTQYF. The CDR3 nucleotides are TGCGCCAGCAGCTTGCGGCTAGCGGGTACAGATACGCAGTATTTT.

The V call is TRBV18, the J call TRBJ1-5, with 7 bases aligning to TRBD1. V shed 2 bases, J shed 7 bases, and the junction held 8 bases outside the gene matches. CDR3 length equals 15 residues. Per the germline V gene, CDR1 is KGHSH and CDR2 is LQKENI. The CDR3 sequence: CASSPERTGQQPQHF. CDR3 sequence (DNA): TGTGCCAGCTCACCAGAGCGGACGGGACAGCAGCCCCAGCATTTT.

For this clone: This is likely a read error, given that the CDR3 carries no conserved phenylalanine or tryptophan at its end. The limits of the CDR3 on the DNA are not certain, so only TCRdb's listed CDR3 is given. The CDR3 is CAWTAPHPLTGR. The V call is TRBV30, the J call TRBJ1-3; the table's D call TRBD1 went unverified against the DNA. The CDR3 has 12 amino acids, counting both end residues. Germline V gene lookup returns CDR1 GTSNPN and CDR2 SVGIG (reference sequence).

This chain connects TRBV18 to TRBJ1-1; no definite D call. From germline, CDR1 is KGHSH and CDR2 LQKENI. The CDR3 runs 15 residues. The ends were cut back, 1 base at V and 2 bases at J, with 11 bases in the middle. CDR3 in amino acids: CASSPLEGGNTEAFF. The CDR3 DNA reads TGTGCCAGCTCACCACTAGAGGGCGGAAACACTGAAGCTTTCTTT.

This sequence joins TRBV5-1 and TRBJ2-7; TRBD2 agrees at 9 bases. The length of the CDR3 is 15 residues. The V and J ends lost 2 bases and 6 bases, in that order; junction bases with no gene match: 9. The V gene's germline CDR1 is SGHRS and CDR2 YFSETQ. The DNA for the CDR3 is TGCGCCAGCAGCTTCGTCGCGGGAGGGCGGGTCGAGCAGTACTTC. It yields the protein CASSFVAGGRVEQYF. Drawing the rest from reference TRBV5-1 and TRBJ2-7, the complete variable domain is KAGVTQTPRYLIKTRGQQVTLSCSPISGHRSVSWYQQTPGQGLQFLFEYFSETQRNKGNFPGRFSGRQFSNSRSEMNVSTLELGDSALYLCASSFVAGGRVEQYFGPGTRLTVT.

Concerning this clone: The sample carries other DNA sequences with the same CDR3. The chain joins TRBV5-1 to TRBJ1-1; no clear D. Germline lookup yields CDR1 SGHRS and CDR2 YFSETQ. There are 14 residues in the CDR3. V lost 4 bases, J lost 1 base, and 11 bases lay in between. The CDR3 protein is CASSLGAGNTEAFF. CDR3 DNA sequence: TGCGCCAGCAGCCTGGGCGCGGGGAACACTGAAGCTTTCTTT.

V gene TRBV10-3 combines with J gene TRBJ2-7; weak D call: TRBD1 (6 bases). CDR1 and CDR2 (germline): ENHRY, SYGVKD. The CDR3 covers 13 residues. The V gene lost 6 bases and the J gene lost 1 base, with 10 bases spanning the gap. CDR3 nucleotides: TGTGCCATCAGACCGGGACAATCCTACGAGCAGTACTTC. It codes for CAIRPGQSYEQYF.

About this clone itself: Other DNA sequences in the same sample also yield this CDR3. J is TRBJ2-7 and V is TRBV3-1 (or the pseudogene TRBV3-2), with 12 nucleotides matching TRBD2. Germline V gene lookup returns CDR1 LGHDT and CDR2 YNNKEL (reference sequence). The junction had 3 bases not matched to a gene; V was cut back by 4 bases and J by 5 bases. This CDR3 spans 14 amino acids. This CDR3 is CASSPGLAGHEQYF. The CDR3 DNA sequence: TGTGCCAGCAGCCCGGGACTAGCGGGCCACGAGCAGTACTTC.

For the CDR3, the DNA is TGTGCCACCCGGAGGGACCTCCAAGAGACCCAGTACTTC. This gives the protein CATRRDLQETQYF. V is TRBV7-4 and J is TRBJ2-5, with a possible D match to TRBD2 (6 bases). The CDR3 extends over 13 amino acids. Trimming cost V 10 bases and J 1 base, with 13 bases left between them. In germline, CDR1 is SGHVT, CDR2 SQSDAQ.

The chain carries TRBV27 and TRBJ1-1, with a possible D match to TRBD1 (6 bases). Germline CDR1 and CDR2: MNHEY and SMNVEV (reference sequence). This CDR3 has 15 amino acids. The germline V and J ends were trimmed by 5 bases and 3 bases, with 16 bases remaining between them. The CDR3 nucleotides are TGTGCCAGCAGTATCCTGGGGGGGCAGGACACTGAAGCTTTCTTT. Residues: CASSILGGQDTEAFF.

V gene TRBV5-1 combines with J gene TRBJ2-7; D is possibly TRBD2 (6 bases). Germline V gene sequence: CDR1 SGHRS, CDR2 YFSETQ. Trimming cost V 2 bases and J 5 bases, with 8 bases left between them. The CDR3 is 12 amino acids. Written as DNA, the CDR3 is TGCGCCAGCAGCTTCGGAGGGAACGAGCAGTACTTC. Amino acid sequence: CASSFGGNEQYF.

The chain combines TRBV10-3 with TRBJ1-1, with D possibly matching TRBD1 (5 bases). Germline loops: CDR1 ENHRY, CDR2 SYGVKD. The CDR3 sequence is 15 residues long. V lost 3 bases, J lost 0 bases, and 11 bases lay in between. The CDR3 coding sequence is TGTGCCATCAGTGAAGGAGGAGGGGTGAACACTGAAGCTTTCTTT. Translation: CAISEGGGVNTEAFF.

V is TRBV7-9 and J is TRBJ1-4, with TRBD1 as a possible D gene (5 bases). V was clipped by 5 bases and J by 7 bases, with 17 bases between them. Germline V gene lookup returns CDR1 SEHNR and CDR2 FQNEAQ (reference sequence). The CDR3 is 15 residues long. In DNA, the CDR3 is TGTGCCAGCAGCCCCGAAGCCAGGGCTTTTGAAAAACTGTTTTTT. Encoded protein: CASSPEARAFEKLFF.

The V gene is TRBV5-1, the J gene TRBJ2-2; 8 bases align to TRBD1. The germline CDR1 and CDR2 sequences are SGHRS and YFSETQ. With 2 bases clipped from V and 5 bases from J, the junction kept 8 bases outside the gene matches. The CDR3 loop spans 16 amino acids. CDR3 protein: CASSFSLQGGTGELFF. The CDR3 DNA follows: TGCGCCAGCAGCTTCAGCCTACAGGGGGGAACCGGGGAGCTGTTTTTT.